The clone carrying this T cell receptor (beta chain) occurred once. Its specificity is not known. The data derive from a study of OX40 agonist ivuxolimab in advanced cancers. Study results and caveats: Both blood CD4+ and CD8+ T cells showed clonal growth by week 6 at 0.1 to 3.0 mg/kg.

Per germline, CDR1 MNHEY and CDR2 SVGAGI. CDR3 length: 16 residues. V was clipped by 2 bases and J by 4 bases, with 14 bases between them. Generated by immunoSEQ multiplex PCR, the TCRdb table keeps only in-frame clones and is missing some. This sample yields about 40,000 clones, of which around 83% are seen a single time; around 16% belongs to the top ten. The sample was CD4+ or CD8+ T cells sorted from blood, taken in a trial of the OX40 agonist ivuxolimab. V and J are TRBV6-5 and TRBJ2-2; TRBD1 is a possible D gene (6 bases). This TCR derives from an adult with an advanced solid tumor such as melanoma, head and neck, liver or kidney cancer. The CDR3 coding sequence is TGTGCCAGCAGTTACGAACCCCAGGGGCCCACCGGGGAGCTGTTTTTT. It encodes CASSYEPQGPTGELFF.